Below, 21 T cell receptor beta chains from the same sample are listed, as sequenced in a study of response to subunit inactivated influenza vaccine. TCRdb called the RT-PCR reads again in MiXCR, with one record for every CDR3 protein. The sample lists 610,000 or so distinct CDR3 sequences; about 15% were seen once. This sample comprised PBMCs from blood, obtained less than 13 days after vaccination. The receptor source for this set is a man aged 45 to 65 who received an inactivated influenza vaccine.

This clonotype has more than one count but fewer than ten. DNA for the CDR3: TGTGCCTCCAGGACTAGGTGGAATGAGCAGTTCTTC. Protein product: CASRTRWNEQFF. The chain employs TRBV28 and TRBJ2-1; 7 nucleotides line up with TRBD2. This CDR3 contains 12 residues. Trimming took 11 bases from V and 7 from J; bases not matched to a gene: 8. Per the germline V gene, CDR1 is MDHEN and CDR2 is SYDVKM.

This clonotype appeared a few times. The rearrangement uses TRBV10-3 and TRBJ2-3, with 9 bases that match TRBD2. The CDR3 contains 16 residues. CDR1 ENHRY and CDR2 SYGVKD come from the germline V gene. Losses at the gene ends were 6 bases for V and 0 bases for J; bases not matched to a gene: 7. CDR3 amino acids: CAIRGRGGHSTDTQYF. The CDR3 DNA sequence: TGTGCCATCAGAGGGCGGGGGGGCCATAGCACAGATACGCAGTATTTT.

This clonotype was seen more than once but under ten times. The chain joins TRBV6-5 to TRBJ2-7; D is possibly TRBD2 (5 bases). Germline V gene sequence: CDR1 MNHEY, CDR2 SVGAGI. CDR3 length: 16 residues. V was pared by 0 bases and J by 1 base, with 13 bases between. CDR3 protein: CASSYSLQPGSYEQYF. In DNA, the CDR3 is TGTGCCAGCAGTTACTCATTACAGCCGGGATCCTACGAGCAGTACTTC.

In its sample, this clonotype was seen many times. The chain joins TRBV9 to TRBJ1-1; D remains unclear. V was clipped by 1 base and J by 1 base, with 5 bases between them. Germline V gives CDR1 SGDLS, CDR2 YYNGEE. CDR3 length: 13 amino acids. The CDR3 DNA is TGTGCCAGCAGCGTATTACAGAACACTGAAGCTTTCTTT. Protein: CASSVLQNTEAFF.

In this sample, this clonotype turned up a few times. J is TRBJ2-1 and V is TRBV7-2; 7 bases map to TRBD2. The germline V gene has CDR1 SGHTA and CDR2 FQGNSA. CDR3 length equals 15 residues. V shed 0 bases and J 7 bases; nucleotides not matched to a gene: 6. The CDR3 DNA sequence: TGTGCCAGCAGCTTAGCGGGAGGGCTGGGGAATGAGCAGTTCTTC. It specifies CASSLAGGLGNEQFF.

This clonotype was counted a few times. The chain combines TRBV29-1 with TRBJ2-1; 14 positions match TRBD2. The ends lost 8 bases at V and 7 bases at J; junction bases unmatched: 10. CDR3 length: 15 amino acids. Per the germline V gene, CDR1 is SQVTM and CDR2 is ANQGSEA. The CDR3 DNA reads as TGCAGCTTCCTAGGCGGGACTAGCGGGGGAAATGAGCAGTTCTTC. It encodes CSFLGGTSGGNEQFF.

In DNA, the CDR3 is TGCGCCAGCAGCCAAGATGCCGGGGCTAACTATGGCTACACCTTC. Translation gives CASSQDAGANYGYTF. The chain recombines TRBV4-1 with TRBJ1-2; D gene unclear. From germline, CDR1 is MGHRA and CDR2 YSYEKL. V was shortened by 0 bases and J by 0 bases, with 8 bases between the two germline ends. This CDR3 has 15 residues.

This clonotype was counted only a few times. This chain links TRBV10-3 with TRBJ1-5; D unresolved. Germline lookup yields CDR1 ENHRY and CDR2 SYGVKD. V was clipped by 0 bases and J by 2 bases, with 8 bases between them. The CDR3 spans 15 residues. This chain's CDR3 is CAISESVRGNQPQHF. The CDR3 DNA is TGTGCCATCAGTGAGTCGGTTAGGGGCAATCAGCCCCAGCATTTT.

This clonotype showed up many times. The chain recombines TRBV7-2 with TRBJ2-7; 10 bases align to TRBD2. The CDR3 runs to 15 residues. Germline CDR1 is SGHTA and CDR2 is FQGNSA. Unmatched junction bases numbered 6, after V lost 6 bases and J lost 1 base. CDR3 sequence: CASRGSGGASYEQYF. The CDR3 DNA sequence: TGTGCCAGCAGGGGCAGCGGGGGGGCGTCCTACGAGCAGTACTTC.

This chain connects TRBV18 to TRBJ2-5; D gene uncertain. Germline V CDR1 and CDR2: KGHSH, LQKENI. The CDR3 has 15 residues. Trimming removed 4 bases at V and 2 bases at J, with 14 bases between. CDR3 residues: CASSRAGGRQETQYF. CDR3 DNA sequence: TGTGCCAGCTCACGCGCTGGTGGCCGTCAAGAGACCCAGTACTTC.

This clonotype was picked up a small number of times. The V call is TRBV25-1, the J call TRBJ2-1; TRBD2 aligns across 8 bases. This CDR3 spans 15 amino acids. Germline trimming cut 5 bases from V and 5 bases from J; bases unmatched to any gene: 8. CDR1 is MGHDK, CDR2 SYGVNS, per germline. This CDR3 reads CASSQTGTSDNEQFF. Written as DNA, the CDR3 is TGTGCCAGCAGTCAAACCGGGACTAGTGACAATGAGCAGTTCTTC.

The V call is TRBV12-3 or TRBV12-4, the J call TRBJ1-2, with D tentatively TRBD1 (6 bases). This CDR3 region has 13 residues. Trimming pared 6 bases from V and 4 bases from J, leaving 12 bases between. CDR3 DNA sequence: TGTGCCAGCAGACACGCGGACAGCTATGGCTACACCTTC. Protein: CASRHADSYGYTF.

V and J are TRBV29-1 and TRBJ2-3; TRBD1 matches 7 bases. V trimming: 7 bases; J trimming: 6 bases; junction bases outside the gene matches: 10. CDR1 and CDR2 from the germline V gene are SQVTM and ANQGSEA. CDR3 length: 13 residues. In DNA, the CDR3 is TGCAGCGGGTTCACAGGGGCCGGCGATACGCAGTATTTT. This translates into CSGFTGAGDTQYF.

The rearrangement uses TRBV18 and TRBJ2-5, with 16 bases identical to TRBD2. Unmatched junction bases numbered 9, after V lost 3 bases and J lost 5 bases. The CDR3 extends over 18 amino acids. In germline, CDR1 is KGHSH, CDR2 LQKENI. The CDR3 coding sequence is TGTGCCAGCTCACCCTCGACTCCGGGACTAGCGGGAGGGGAGACCCAGTACTTC. It encodes CASSPSTPGLAGGETQYF.

This clonotype was seen more than once but under ten times. The chain has TRBV7-2 and TRBJ2-4; 8 bases align to TRBD2. Trimming took 1 base from V and 7 from J; bases not matched to a gene: 3. There are 14 residues in the CDR3. Germline V CDR1 and CDR2: SGHTA, FQGNSA. This CDR3 reads CASSLEGTRNIQYF. In nucleotides, the CDR3 is TGTGCCAGCAGCTTAGAGGGGACTAGGAACATTCAGTACTTC.

The V call is TRBV6-2 or TRBV6-3, the J call TRBJ2-1; D gene uncertain. Germline CDR1 reads MNHEY; CDR2 reads SVGEGT. CDR3 length equals 12 residues. Between the trimmed V and J ends, which lost 2 bases and 5 bases, there was a span of 4 bases. CDR3 residues: CASSYVNNEQFF. The CDR3 nucleotides read TGTGCCAGCAGTTACGTTAACAATGAGCAGTTCTTC.

The DNA for the CDR3 is TGTGCCAGCAGCTGGGGGACAGGGTTTGGCGGGGAGCTGTTTTTT. Translated, it gives CASSWGTGFGGELFF. The chain uses TRBV5-6 and TRBJ2-2; 9 positions match TRBD1. Germline loops: CDR1 SGHDT, CDR2 YYEEEE. The CDR3 spans 15 residues. The ends lost 3 bases at V and 7 bases at J; junction bases unmatched: 7. Full variable domain (remainder filled in from reference TRBV5-6 and TRBJ2-2): DAGVTQSPTHLIKTRGQQVTLRCSPKSGHDTVSWYQQALGQGPQFIFQYYEEEERQRGNFPDRFSGHQFPNYSSELNVNALLLGDSALYLCASSWGTGFGGELFFGEGSRLTVL.

The chain couples TRBV10-3 to TRBJ1-1; TRBD1 aligns across 7 bases. CDR1 ENHRY and CDR2 SYGVKD come from the germline V gene. CDR3 length: 14 residues. The ends lost 3 bases at V and 5 bases at J; junction bases unmatched: 6. The CDR3 is CAISDEGARTEAFF. CDR3 coding DNA: TGTGCCATCAGTGATGAGGGGGCGCGGACTGAAGCTTTCTTT.

This chain links TRBV4-1 with TRBJ1-4, with TRBD1 matching 7 bases. The junction had 9 bases not matched to a gene; V was cut back by 5 bases and J by 3 bases. The V gene's germline CDR1 is MGHRA and CDR2 YSYEKL. This CDR3 has 16 amino acids. CDR3 DNA: TGCGCCAGCAGCTTTCACCAGGGGGGGGCTAATGAAAAACTGTTTTTT. It translates to CASSFHQGGANEKLFF.

The chain has TRBV28 and TRBJ2-2; TRBD2 aligns across 10 bases. The CDR3 totals 17 residues. The V segment lost 3 bases and the J segment 3 bases; nucleotides outside the gene matches: 7. The germline CDR1 and CDR2 sequences are MDHEN and SYDVKM. The CDR3 loop is CASSFRLAGEYTGELFF. In DNA, the CDR3 is TGTGCCAGCAGTTTCAGGCTAGCGGGAGAATACACCGGGGAGCTGTTTTTT.

This clonotype was found many times. The chain couples TRBV5-1 to TRBJ2-2; the D is unclear. Germline CDR1 SGHRS, CDR2 YFSETQ. The CDR3 runs 13 residues. Trimming stripped 4 bases from V and 1 base from J, with 5 bases between. CDR3: CASSHGNTGELFF. Here the CDR3 DNA reads TGCGCCAGCAGCCACGGGAACACCGGGGAGCTGTTTTTT.